The rows below give T cell receptor beta chains drawn from one sample of a study of T cell repertoires in cytomegalovirus infection. TCRdb reprocessed the reads with MiXCR, giving one entry per CDR3 protein. Of about 180,000 distinct CDR3 sequences in the sample, around an eighth were seen once. Source material: PBMCs. These TCRs come from a human donor in good health (CMV status not recorded). Some clones in this sample may be carry-over from other donors' samples. The CDR3 runs from the conserved cysteine through the conserved F or W. D genes are given only for firm matches. Clone size appears in some rows only: once, few, many, or a class for an expanded clone.

v_call: TRBV7-9
d_call: -
clone_size: many
j_call: TRBJ1-1
cdr3_nt: TGTGCCAGCAGCTTAGCCGCCGGAGGCACTGAAGCTTTCTTT
cdr3_aa: CASSLAAGGTEAFF

v_call: TRBV29-1
d_call: TRBD1
clone_size: -
j_call: TRBJ2-2
cdr3_nt: TGCAGCGTCACACAGGGGGTCAACACCGGGGAGCTGTTTTTT
cdr3_aa: CSVTQGVNTGELFF

v_call: TRBV5-1
d_call: TRBD1
clone_size: -
j_call: TRBJ2-1
cdr3_nt: TGCGCCAGCAGCTCAGGGACAGAATACAATGAGCAGTTCTTC
cdr3_aa: CASSSGTEYNEQFF

v_call: TRBV7-8
d_call: -
clone_size: many
j_call: TRBJ2-7
cdr3_nt: TGTGCCAGCAGCACGCCCCGGGATTTTCCTACCTACGAGCAGTACTTC
cdr3_aa: CASSTPRDFPTYEQYF

v_call: TRBV28
d_call: TRBD1
clone_size: many
j_call: TRBJ2-1
cdr3_nt: TGTGCCAGCAGCCATACAGGGGGATATGAGCAGTTCTTC
cdr3_aa: CASSHTGGYEQFF

v_call: TRBV9
d_call: -
clone_size: many
j_call: TRBJ2-1
cdr3_nt: TGTGCCAGCAGCCCCCTCCCGGAGGGCGGAGGATGGACTAATGATGAGCAGTTCTTC
cdr3_aa: CASSPLPEGGGWTNDEQFF

v_call: TRBV27
d_call: -
clone_size: few
j_call: TRBJ2-7
cdr3_nt: TGTGCCAGCAGGAGGGACACCTACGAGCAGTACTTC
cdr3_aa: CASRRDTYEQYF

v_call: TRBV6-1
d_call: -
clone_size: few
j_call: TRBJ1-2
cdr3_nt: TGTGCCAGCAGTGTGCGATTCTTCTTGAAAGATGCGGATGGCTACACCTTC
cdr3_aa: CASSVRFFLKDADGYTF

v_call: TRBV7-2
d_call: -
clone_size: many
j_call: TRBJ1-1
cdr3_nt: TGTGCCAGCAGCTCCCGGCGGGGGAACACTGAAGCTTTCTTT
cdr3_aa: CASSSRRGNTEAFF

v_call: TRBV5-1
d_call: -
clone_size: -
j_call: TRBJ1-1
cdr3_nt: TGCGCCAGCAGGTCCGGGACCCTTAAAGGGAACACTGAAGCTTTCTTT
cdr3_aa: CASRSGTLKGNTEAFF

v_call: TRBV5-5
d_call: -
clone_size: -
j_call: TRBJ2-1
cdr3_nt: TGTGCCAGCAGCCTATGGGGGCCTAGGGAGCAGTTCTTC
cdr3_aa: CASSLWGPREQFF

v_call: TRBV24-1
d_call: TRBD1
clone_size: many
j_call: TRBJ2-7
cdr3_nt: TGTGCCACCAGTGATGCCGGGACAGGGGTGTACGAGCAGTACTTC
cdr3_aa: CATSDAGTGVYEQYF

v_call: TRBV7-2
d_call: -
clone_size: many
j_call: TRBJ1-6
cdr3_nt: TGTGCCAGCAGCCGGTTGTGGGACTCACCCCTCCACTTT
cdr3_aa: CASSRLWDSPLHF

v_call: TRBV20-1
d_call: -
clone_size: many
j_call: TRBJ2-4
cdr3_nt: TGCAGTGCTAATGGGGGGAGGACCAAAAACATTCAGTACTTC
cdr3_aa: CSANGGRTKNIQYF

v_call: TRBV12-5
d_call: -
clone_size: -
j_call: TRBJ2-5
cdr3_nt: TGTGCTAGTGGTTTGGGGGACTACCAAGAGACCCAGTACTTC
cdr3_aa: CASGLGDYQETQYF

v_call: TRBV7-8
d_call: -
clone_size: many
j_call: TRBJ1-4
cdr3_nt: TGTGCCAGCAGCTTAGTGGGACTTGAAAAACTGTTTTTT
cdr3_aa: CASSLVGLEKLFF

v_call: TRBV7-2
d_call: -
clone_size: many
j_call: TRBJ1-5
cdr3_nt: TGTGCCAGCAGCTTAGAGAAGGTCCGTTCTGGTCAGCCCCAGCATTTT
cdr3_aa: CASSLEKVRSGQPQHF

v_call: TRBV6-6
d_call: -
clone_size: many
j_call: TRBJ2-5
cdr3_nt: TGTGCCAGCAGTTACCCCCTGACAGGGCGGGAGAGAGAGACCCAGTACTTC
cdr3_aa: CASSYPLTGRERETQYF

v_call: TRBV12-3/TRBV12-4
d_call: -
clone_size: -
j_call: TRBJ2-5
cdr3_nt: TGTGCCAGCAGTTTTGAAAATAAAGAGACCCAGTACTTC
cdr3_aa: CASSFENKETQYF

v_call: TRBV5-6
d_call: TRBD1
clone_size: few
j_call: TRBJ2-3
cdr3_nt: TGTGCCAGCAGCTTAAAGAAGATCGTACGGGACAGGCTCCCGTATACGCAGTATTTT
cdr3_aa: CASSLKKIVRDRLPYTQYF

v_call: TRBV10-3
d_call: -
clone_size: many
j_call: TRBJ2-5
cdr3_nt: TGTGCCATCAGTGAAGTCTACGGTAGAAAAGAGACCCAGTACTTC
cdr3_aa: CAISEVYGRKETQYF

v_call: TRBV6-2/TRBV6-3
d_call: -
clone_size: few
j_call: TRBJ1-2
cdr3_nt: TGTGCCAGCAGTTCTTTGGTGTCTGGGGGCTATGGCTACACCTTC
cdr3_aa: CASSSLVSGGYGYTF

v_call: TRBV5-6
d_call: -
clone_size: many
j_call: TRBJ2-7
cdr3_nt: TGTGCCAGCAGCTTAAAAACGGAGCAGTACTTC
cdr3_aa: CASSLKTEQYF

v_call: TRBV15
d_call: -
clone_size: -
j_call: TRBJ2-6
cdr3_nt: TGTGCCACCAGCAGAGGCAGGGTGGTAATATCCGGGGCCAACGTCCTGACTTTC
cdr3_aa: CATSRGRVVISGANVLTF

v_call: TRBV5-5
d_call: -
clone_size: -
j_call: TRBJ1-4
cdr3_nt: TGTGCCAGCAGCTTGGGGGTCGGCACAACTAATGAAAAACTGTTTTTT
cdr3_aa: CASSLGVGTTNEKLFF

v_call: TRBV28
d_call: -
clone_size: -
j_call: TRBJ2-5
cdr3_nt: TGTGCCAGCAGCCCCGGGAGACAAGAGACCCAGTACTTC
cdr3_aa: CASSPGRQETQYF

v_call: TRBV15
d_call: TRBD2
clone_size: few
j_call: TRBJ2-3
cdr3_nt: TGTGCCACCAGCAGAGTCCCTCTAAGGGACTATAAAGATACGCAGTATTTT
cdr3_aa: CATSRVPLRDYKDTQYF